The 25 T cell receptor beta chains given below trace back to one sample, sequenced in a study of T cells in Graves' hyperthyroidism and ophthalmopathy. Regions amplified from RNA transcripts were the TCR beta CDR3 regions. In the first-round RT-PCR of the TCR CDR3, the HTBI primer set was used. MiXCR, run by TCRdb on the multiplex PCR reads, gives a single entry per CDR3 protein. The data hold about 260,000 distinct CDR3 sequences, with approximately 16% observed a single time. Sequenced: blood. The receptors derive from a woman between 18 and 30 years old with Graves' ophthalmopathy.

This sequence joins TRBV29-1 and TRBJ2-7; 7 bases line up with TRBD1. The V segment lost 3 bases and the J segment 4 bases; nucleotides outside the gene matches: 3. Germline-derived CDR1 and CDR2 are SQVTM and ANQGSEA. This CDR3 is built from 12 residues. The CDR3 sequence: CSVEVRGYEQYF. The CDR3 DNA reads TGCAGCGTTGAGGTCAGGGGGTACGAGCAGTACTTC.

This clonotype has at least ten counts. The chain employs TRBV5-6 and TRBJ1-2; D unclear. CDR3 length: 12 residues. Trimming stripped 4 bases from V and 5 bases from J, with 9 bases between. Per the germline V gene, CDR1 is SGHDT and CDR2 is YYEEEE. CDR3 nucleotide sequence: TGTGCCAGCAGCACCGCATCATATGGCTACACCTTC. Its protein product is CASSTASYGYTF.

This clonotype was seen repeatedly, ten times or more. The chain couples TRBV11-3 to TRBJ1-1, with a possible D match to TRBD1 (6 bases). Germline V CDR1 and CDR2: SGHNT, YENEEA. Trimming took off 5 bases at V and 0 bases at J, with 13 bases between the two ends. The CDR3 is 15 residues long. The CDR3 region has the DNA TGTGCCAGCAGCCCCCCAAGGGACATGAACACTGAAGCTTTCTTT. It specifies CASSPPRDMNTEAFF.

The rearrangement joins TRBV20-1 to TRBJ2-4; 13 bases are a match to TRBD2. V trimming: 1 base; J trimming: 6 bases; junction bases outside the gene matches: 6. The V gene's germline CDR1 is DFQATT and CDR2 SNEGSKA (reference sequence). The CDR3 loop spans 16 amino acids. CDR3 loop: CSARGGLAGQPNIQYF. In nucleotides, the CDR3 is TGCAGTGCTAGAGGGGGACTAGCGGGGCAGCCAAACATTCAGTACTTC.

Here the CDR3 reads CSVADINGYTF. The CDR3 nucleotides read TGCAGCGTCGCGGACATTAACGGCTACACCTTC. The chain combines TRBV29-1 with TRBJ1-2; possibly TRBD1 for D (5 bases). Trimming cost V 6 bases and J 8 bases, with 13 bases left between them. The CDR3 spans 11 residues. The germline CDR1 and CDR2 sequences are SQVTM and ANQGSEA.

The sample holds many counts of this clonotype. V is TRBV7-9 and J is TRBJ2-7, with 9 bases aligning to TRBD2. V was pared by 2 bases and J by 4 bases, with 12 bases of the junction left unmatched. This CDR3 is built from 17 residues. The germline V gene encodes CDR1 SEHNR and CDR2 FQNEAQ (reference sequence). The CDR3 sequence: CASSLSSGGYAGYEQYF. The CDR3 bases are TGTGCCAGCAGCTTAAGTAGCGGGGGTTACGCGGGGTACGAGCAGTACTTC.

This clonotype occurred many times. The rearrangement joins TRBV6-2 or TRBV6-3 to TRBJ2-5; D is possibly TRBD1 (6 bases). CDR3 length equals 15 residues. Germline CDR1 MNHEY, CDR2 SVGEGT. The germline V and J ends were trimmed by 0 bases and 5 bases, with 13 bases remaining between them. The CDR3 coding sequence is TGTGCCAGCAGTTACTCCCCTGACAGGTTTGAGACCCAGTACTTC. Amino acids: CASSYSPDRFETQYF.

The chain couples TRBV6-2 or TRBV6-3 to TRBJ2-7; the match to TRBD2 covers 11 bases. The CDR3 is 16 residues long. The J segment lost 3 bases and the V segment lost 2 bases, leaving 6 bases of the junction unmatched. In germline, CDR1 is MNHEY, CDR2 SVGEGT. CDR3 in DNA: TGTGCCAGCAGTTACCGAACACTAGCGGGAGACTACGAGCAGTACTTC. Its protein is CASSYRTLAGDYEQYF.

This clonotype was picked up many times. The genes are TRBV6-1 and TRBJ2-3; TRBD2 aligns across 9 bases. Germline loops: CDR1 MNHNS, CDR2 SASEGT. V dropped 6 bases and J dropped 1; count of bases not matched to a gene: 11. This CDR3 contains 17 residues. The DNA of the CDR3 is TGTGCCAGCAGACCCAAACAAAAGCGGGAGGGCACAGATACGCAGTATTTT. Encoded protein: CASRPKQKREGTDTQYF.

This clonotype was seen at least ten times. This chain joins TRBV15 and TRBJ2-1; D possibly corresponds to TRBD1 (6 bases). Trimming shortened V by 0 bases and J by 3 bases, and 12 bases separated the two germline ends. The CDR3 sequence is 16 residues long. CDR1 is LNHNV, CDR2 YYDKDF, per germline (reference sequence). CDR3 protein: CATSRDRGQFYNEQFF. The CDR3 bases are TGTGCCACCAGCAGAGATAGAGGACAGTTCTACAATGAGCAGTTCTTC.

At least ten counts were recorded for this clonotype. The chain couples TRBV11-2 to TRBJ2-1; D is uncertain. This CDR3 has 13 amino acids. Trimming took off 3 bases at V and 8 bases at J, with 11 bases between the two ends. Germline CDR1 reads SGHAT; CDR2 reads FQNNGV. The CDR3 here is CASSFRRGDEQFF. CDR3 bases: TGTGCCAGCAGCTTTCGGAGAGGCGATGAGCAGTTCTTC.

This clonotype showed up many times. The CDR3: CSARYGFADTQYF. The CDR3 DNA follows: TGCAGTGCTAGATACGGTTTTGCAGATACGCAGTATTTT. This rearrangement joins TRBV20-1 to TRBJ2-3; no definite D call. CDR1 is DFQATT, CDR2 SNEGSKA, per germline (reference sequence). The CDR3 loop spans 13 amino acids. The V end lost 2 bases, the J end lost 4 bases, and 10 bases lay between the germline ends.

In the case of this clonotype: It may be a read error: a sequence one base away is much more abundant. The J gene is TRBJ2-7, the V gene TRBV4-2, with 8 bases fitting TRBD2. Germline CDR1 and CDR2: LGHNA and YNFKEQ. There are 15 residues in the CDR3. DNA for the CDR3: TGTGCCAGCAGCCAAGCAAGCGGGAGCTCCTACGAGCAGTGCTTC. This encodes CASSQASGSSYEQCF.

This clonotype was recorded once. The chain joins TRBV20-1 to TRBJ2-3; 13 bases align to TRBD2. The ends lost 3 bases at V and 4 bases at J; junction bases unmatched: 7. CDR3 length: 16 amino acids. The germline V gene has CDR1 DFQATT and CDR2 SNEGSKA (reference sequence). CDR3 amino acids: CSASDTSGGAADTQYF. DNA for the CDR3: TGCAGTGCTAGTGACACTAGCGGGGGGGCAGCAGATACGCAGTATTTT.

The sample holds many counts of this clonotype. This rearrangement joins TRBV9 to TRBJ1-1, with TRBD1 matching 10 bases. Trimming removed 3 bases from V and 1 base from J; junction bases left unmatched: 0. Germline V gene sequence: CDR1 SGDLS, CDR2 YYNGEE. The CDR3 consists of 14 residues. In DNA form, the CDR3 reads TGTGCCAGCAGCGGACAGGGGGCGAACACTGAAGCTTTCTTT. This sequence encodes CASSGQGANTEAFF.

This clonotype was found many times. V is TRBV28 and J is TRBJ2-1, with D tentatively TRBD1 (5 bases). Looked up from germline, CDR1 is MDHEN and CDR2 is SYDVKM. Trimming removed 5 bases from V and 9 bases from J, with 14 bases in between. This CDR3 region has 13 residues. CDR3 bases: TGTGCCAGCAGTACCCCCCGTGGGGCTGAGCAGTTCTTC. This sequence encodes CASSTPRGAEQFF.

This clonotype was found many times. This sequence joins TRBV7-2 and TRBJ1-2; tentatively, D is TRBD1 (5 bases). V lost 5 bases and J lost 7, with 20 bases in between. The CDR3 is made up of 15 amino acids. The germline V gene encodes CDR1 SGHTA and CDR2 FQGNSA. CDR3 coding DNA: TGTGCCAGCAGCCCTCCGGGACTCCAACGGGGTGGCTACACCTTC. This gives the protein CASSPPGLQRGGYTF.

This clonotype showed up many times. V is TRBV20-1 and J is TRBJ2-3, with 12 bases fitting TRBD2. V shed 0 bases and J 6 bases; nucleotides not matched to a gene: 10. Germline lookup yields CDR1 DFQATT and CDR2 SNEGSKA (reference sequence). There are 17 residues in the CDR3. In DNA form, the CDR3 reads TGCAGTGCTAGAGATTATCCTAGCGGGGGGGCCTTGGATACGCAGTATTTT. Protein sequence: CSARDYPSGGALDTQYF.

The sample holds a few counts of this clonotype. The genes are TRBV20-1 and TRBJ2-1; D is uncertain. V was trimmed by 4 bases and J by 4 bases, leaving 14 bases between them. CDR3 length: 14 residues. CDR1 is DFQATT and CDR2 is SNEGSKA in the germline V gene (reference sequence). The CDR3 spells CSATIKIWYNEQFF. In nucleotides, the CDR3 is TGCAGTGCTACTATAAAGATCTGGTACAATGAGCAGTTCTTC.

At least ten counts were recorded for this clonotype. This sequence joins TRBV5-5 and TRBJ1-5; TRBD1 matches at 8 bases. Per germline, CDR1 SGHKS and CDR2 YYEKEE (reference sequence). J was trimmed by 2 bases and V by 3 bases; bases with no gene match: 7. The CDR3 has 16 amino acids. CDR3 DNA sequence: TGTGCCAGCAGCTCCTCGGACAGGGTGGGCAATCAGCCCCAGCATTTT. Translating gives CASSSSDRVGNQPQHF.

The table lists this clonotype with many counts. The V call is TRBV28, the J call TRBJ1-1; 9 bases align to TRBD1. The germline CDR1 and CDR2 sequences are MDHEN and SYDVKM. V gave up 5 bases and J gave up 3 bases; unmatched junction bases: 4. The CDR3 contains 14 residues. The CDR3: CASSQRTGDTEAFF. The CDR3 DNA is TGTGCCAGCAGTCAGCGGACAGGGGACACTGAAGCTTTCTTT.

This clonotype was observed at least ten times. V and J are TRBV28 and TRBJ1-1, with D unresolved. With 10 bases removed from V and 9 bases from J, the gap between germline ends came to 12 bases. The CDR3 covers 10 residues. Germline V gene sequence: CDR1 MDHEN, CDR2 SYDVKM. The CDR3 DNA follows: TGTGCCACACGGCGAGGTCAAGCTTTCTTT. As protein: CATRRGQAFF. The entire variable domain, with the rest obtained from reference TRBV28 and TRBJ1-1, is as follows: DVKVTQSSRYLVKRTGEKVFLECVQDMDHENMFWYRQDPGLGLRLIYFSYDVKMKEKGDIPEGYSVSREKKERFSLILESASTNQTSMYLCATRRGQAFFGQGTRLTVV.

This clonotype was picked up many times. A read error may produce the germline difference seen at one junction end. The chain employs TRBV7-9 and TRBJ2-3; possible D gene TRBD1, 6 bases. Per germline, CDR1 SEHNR and CDR2 FQNEAQ (reference sequence). CDR3 length equals 14 residues. The CDR3 sequence is CASSLNGGTNTQYF. The CDR3 nucleotides are TGTGCCAGCAGCTTAAATGGGGGCACAAATACGCAGTATTTT.

The table lists this clonotype with many counts. The V and J genes are TRBV19 and TRBJ2-1, with 10 nucleotides matching TRBD2. This CDR3 has 15 amino acids. Germline CDR1 and CDR2: LNHDA and SQIVND (reference sequence). Unmatched junction bases numbered 9, after V lost 7 bases and J lost 6 bases. The CDR3 DNA reads TGTGCCAGTACAGCGGGGGGGCTGCTGGCCAATGAGCAGTTCTTC. Protein product: CASTAGGLLANEQFF.

Many counts were recorded for this clonotype. V gene TRBV6-1 combines with J gene TRBJ2-7; possibly TRBD1 for D (6 bases). This CDR3 has 14 residues. V shed 6 bases and J shed 2 bases, with 14 bases lying between them. Germline-derived CDR1 and CDR2 are MNHNS and SASEGT. The chain's CDR3 is CASRTRQATYEQYF. The CDR3 bases are TGTGCCAGCAGGACAAGACAGGCTACCTACGAGCAGTACTTC.